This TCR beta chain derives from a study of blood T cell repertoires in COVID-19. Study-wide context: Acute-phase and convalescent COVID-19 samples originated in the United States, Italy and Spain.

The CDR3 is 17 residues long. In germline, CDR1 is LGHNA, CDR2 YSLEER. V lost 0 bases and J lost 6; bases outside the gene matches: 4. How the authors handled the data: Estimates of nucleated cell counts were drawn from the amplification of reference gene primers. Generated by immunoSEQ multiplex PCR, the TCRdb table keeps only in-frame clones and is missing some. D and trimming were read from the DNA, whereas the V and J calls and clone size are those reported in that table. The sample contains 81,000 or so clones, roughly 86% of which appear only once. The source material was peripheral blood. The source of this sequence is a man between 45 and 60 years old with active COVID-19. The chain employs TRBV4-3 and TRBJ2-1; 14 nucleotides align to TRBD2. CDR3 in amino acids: CASSQDMGLAGANEQFF. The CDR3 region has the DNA TGCGCCAGCAGCCAAGATATGGGACTAGCGGGAGCCAATGAGCAGTTCTTC.